This T cell receptor (beta chain) was identified in a study of blood T cell repertoires in COVID-19. Study-wide context: PBMCs, B-cell-depleted T cells, or T cells were the source of the cDNA or gDNA that made up the material.

Source study methods: Estimation of nucleated cell counts relied on the amplification of reference gene primers. Some clones are missing from TCRdb's copy, which holds only in-frame ones; the method was immunoSEQ multiplex PCR. Clonal size and the V and J genes are those of that table, whereas D and trimming came from the DNA. Of under 300,000 clones in the sample, 80% to 90% were seen once. The sequencing sample was made of peripheral blood. The clonotype originates from a woman between 65 and 79 years old with COVID-19, enrolled during active disease.

The CDR3 DNA follows: TGTGCCAGCAGTTCTTTCTCTCGGGGGAGGACTAATGAAAAACTGTTTTTT. This codes for CASSSFSRGRTNEKLFF. V and J are TRBV27 and TRBJ1-4; D may be TRBD1 (5 bases). The ends were cut back, 4 bases at V and 2 bases at J, with 17 bases in the middle. The CDR3 is 17 residues long. The germline gives CDR1 MNHEY, CDR2 SMNVEV (reference sequence).